Below are 10 T cell receptor beta chains sequenced from a single sample in a study of tumor-infiltrating lymphocytes in primary liver carcinoma. Starting material of 500 to 600 ng total RNA yielded TCR beta cDNA via a constant-region primer. Three nested multiplex PCR rounds, a slightly modified ARM-PCR, produced the libraries for TCR beta. Rounds one and two of PCR, each of roughly 10 cycles, were primed with TRBV1-TRBV30 forward primers and a C-beta reverse primer. One entry per CDR3 protein, called by TCRdb with MiXCR from the multiplex PCR reads. The sample contains 300,000 to 400,000 distinct CDR3 sequences, around three fifths of which appear only once. The source of the blood RNA was unsorted whole blood, and germline DNA was extracted as well. The material sequenced was peripheral blood. These receptors all come from a man aged 35-49 years with primary liver carcinoma and hepatitis B virus infection.

The rearrangement joins TRBV10-3 to TRBJ1-1; 7 positions match TRBD1. The CDR3 runs 13 residues. The J segment lost 0 bases and the V segment lost 10 bases, leaving 5 bases of the junction unmatched. Germline CDR1 ENHRY, CDR2 SYGVKD. Written as DNA, the CDR3 is TGTGCCAGCGGGACAGATGTGAACACTGAAGCTTTCTTT. Residues: CASGTDVNTEAFF.

The gene calls are TRBV5-5 and TRBJ2-7; the D gene is possibly TRBD1 (5 bases). Deletions cut 0 bases from V and 3 bases from J, with 13 bases between. The V gene's germline CDR1 is SGHKS and CDR2 YYEKEE (reference sequence). The CDR3 has 15 amino acids. CDR3 nucleotide sequence: TGTGCCAGCAGCTTGGGGGGCGGCATGGGCTACGAGCAGTACTTC. This sequence encodes CASSLGGGMGYEQYF.

This clonotype was observed a few times. A read error is possible here, since a much larger clone lies one base away. The chain employs TRBV6-1 and TRBJ1-5; possible D gene TRBD1, 5 bases. The CDR3 sequence is 13 residues long. V lost 11 bases and J 7 bases, leaving 18 bases between the germline ends. Per the germline V gene, CDR1 is MNHNS and CDR2 is SASEGT. The CDR3 region has the DNA TGTGCCGCCTTGAGAGGGGCGAAACAGCCCCAGCATTTT. This translates into CAALRGAKQPQHF.

As regards this clonotype: At one of its ends the junction is not consistent with the germline gene, which may arise from a read error. V and J are TRBV11-2 and TRBJ2-1, with D unresolved. This CDR3 is built from 14 residues. Germline V lookup: CDR1 SGHAT, CDR2 FQNNGV. The CDR3 DNA reads TGTGCCTGCAGCTTATACCGGCTGGTTAGTGAGCAGCTCTTT. Translating gives CACSLYRLVSEQLF.

This clonotype occurred many times. The rearrangement links TRBV14 to TRBJ2-1; no clear D. The CDR3 is made up of 12 amino acids. Germline CDR1 and CDR2: SGHDN and FVKESK. V was cut by 1 base and J by 7 bases, with 5 bases left in between. CDR3 coding DNA: TGTGCCAGCAGCCAAGTCTTAAATGAGCAGTTCTTC. The encoded protein is CASSQVLNEQFF.

Comment on this clonotype: This CDR3 is missing its conserved last phenylalanine or tryptophan, likely due to a read error. The chain carries TRBV6-1 and TRBJ1-2, with 7 nucleotides matching TRBD1. This CDR3 spans 14 amino acids. Germline V CDR1 and CDR2: MNHNS, SASEGT. CDR3 residues: CANSDGTAYYGYTL. DNA of the CDR3: TGTGCCAACAGTGACGGGACAGCGTACTATGGCTACACCTTA.

Concerning this clonotype itself: A junction boundary mismatches the germline segment, possibly from a read error. This chain links TRBV10-1 with TRBJ2-7; 9 nucleotides align to TRBD2. The germline CDR1 and CDR2 sequences are WNHNN and SYGVQD (reference sequence). CDR3 length equals 15 residues. CDR3 bases: TGCGCCAGACGTGGGGGACCAGCGGGAGGTTACGAACAGTACTTC. It translates to CARRGGPAGGYEQYF.

This clonotype was observed a few times. This rearrangement joins TRBV12-3 or TRBV12-4 to TRBJ2-1; TRBD2 agrees at 11 bases. Unmatched junction bases numbered 9, after V lost 8 bases and J lost 9 bases. This CDR3 is 14 amino acids long. CDR3 region: CASAPLAGASEQFF. CDR3 nucleotides: TGTGCCAGCGCCCCACTAGCGGGAGCGAGTGAGCAGTTCTTC.

On this clonotype: A much larger clonotype is one base distant, so this may be a read error. This chain links TRBV6-5 with TRBJ2-1, with 8 nucleotides matching TRBD2. The CDR3 is 18 amino acids. Germline V lookup: CDR1 MNHEY, CDR2 SVGAGI. The V and J ends lost 5 bases and 5 bases, in that order; junction bases with no gene match: 17. In DNA form, the CDR3 reads TGTGCCAGCAGTGTCGCCCCTTCGGTAGCGGGAAGAGACAATGAGCAGTTCTTC. Residues: CASSVAPSVAGRDNEQFF.

Points on this clonotype: The CDR3 end shows no conserved phenylalanine or tryptophan, and so a read error is likely. This sequence joins TRBV11-2 and TRBJ2-7, with D maybe TRBD1 (5 bases). V was shortened by 6 bases and J by 1 base, with 13 bases between the two germline ends. This CDR3 comprises 14 residues. Per germline, CDR1 SGHAT and CDR2 FQNNGV. The chain's CDR3 is CASRKGLSSYEQYL. The CDR3 DNA sequence: TGTGCCAGCAGGAAGGGGCTCAGTTCCTACGAGCAGTACCTC.